This TCR beta chain was found in a study of control samples from healthy donors and cancer patients. This CDR3 spans 16 amino acids. Germline loops: CDR1 SGDLS, CDR2 YYNGEE. V dropped 0 bases and J dropped 4 bases, with 16 bases sitting between them. The table came from immunoSEQ multiplex PCR; TCRdb's copy has only in-frame clones and leaves some out. Among 90,000 to 150,000 clones listed, around 92% were seen once. Sequenced: blood. This receptor was taken from a man aged 45 to 65 in good health. This chain uses TRBV9 with TRBJ2-5; D possibly matches TRBD1 or TRBD2 (5 bases each). CDR3 sequence reads: CASSVAPGLRGETQYF. The CDR3 DNA reads as TGTGCCAGCAGCGTAGCTCCAGGACTGAGGGGAGAGACCCAGTACTTC. The complete variable domain, with remaining parts taken from reference TRBV9 and TRBJ2-5, reads DSGVTQTPKHLITATGQRVTLRCSPRSGDLSVYWYQQSLDQGLQFLIQYYNGEERAKGNILERFSAQQFPDLHSELNLSSLELGDSALYFCASSVAPGLRGETQYFGPGTRLLVL.